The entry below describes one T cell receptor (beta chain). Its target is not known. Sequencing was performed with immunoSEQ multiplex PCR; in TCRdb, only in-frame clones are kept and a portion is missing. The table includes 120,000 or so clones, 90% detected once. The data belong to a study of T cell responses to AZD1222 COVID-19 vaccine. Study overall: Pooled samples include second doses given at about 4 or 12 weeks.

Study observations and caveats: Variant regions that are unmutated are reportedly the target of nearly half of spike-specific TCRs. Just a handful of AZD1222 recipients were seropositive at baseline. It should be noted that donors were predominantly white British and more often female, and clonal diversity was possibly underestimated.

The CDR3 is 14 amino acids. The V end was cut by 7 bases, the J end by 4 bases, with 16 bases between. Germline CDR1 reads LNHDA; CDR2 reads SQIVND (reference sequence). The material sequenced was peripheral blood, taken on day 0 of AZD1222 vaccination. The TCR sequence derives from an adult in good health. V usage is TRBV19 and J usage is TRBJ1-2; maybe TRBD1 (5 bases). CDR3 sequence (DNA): TGTGCCAGTACTCCACCGGGGGGTGGCTATGGCTACACCTTC. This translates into CASTPPGGGYGYTF. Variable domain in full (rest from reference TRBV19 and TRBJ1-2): DGGITQSPKYLFRKEGQNVTLSCEQNLNHDAMYWYRQDPGQGLRLIYYSQIVNDFQKGDIAEGYSVSREKKESFPLTVTSAQKNPTAFYLCASTPPGGGYGYTFGSGTRLTVV.